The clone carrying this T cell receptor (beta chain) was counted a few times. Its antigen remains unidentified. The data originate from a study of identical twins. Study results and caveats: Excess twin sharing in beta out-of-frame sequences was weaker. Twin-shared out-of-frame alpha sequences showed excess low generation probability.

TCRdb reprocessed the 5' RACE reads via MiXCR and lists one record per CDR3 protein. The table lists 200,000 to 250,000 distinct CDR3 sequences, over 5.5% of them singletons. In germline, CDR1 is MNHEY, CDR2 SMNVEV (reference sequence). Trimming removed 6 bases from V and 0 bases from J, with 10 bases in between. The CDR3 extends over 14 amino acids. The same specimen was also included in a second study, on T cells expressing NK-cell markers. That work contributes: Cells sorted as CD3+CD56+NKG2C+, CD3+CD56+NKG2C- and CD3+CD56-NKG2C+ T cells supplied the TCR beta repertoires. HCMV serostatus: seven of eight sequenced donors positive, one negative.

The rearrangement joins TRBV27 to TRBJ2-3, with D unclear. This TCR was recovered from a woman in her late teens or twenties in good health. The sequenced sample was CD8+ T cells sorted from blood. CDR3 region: CASRPDGSTDTQYF. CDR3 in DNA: TGTGCCAGCAGGCCCGACGGTAGCACAGATACGCAGTATTTT.